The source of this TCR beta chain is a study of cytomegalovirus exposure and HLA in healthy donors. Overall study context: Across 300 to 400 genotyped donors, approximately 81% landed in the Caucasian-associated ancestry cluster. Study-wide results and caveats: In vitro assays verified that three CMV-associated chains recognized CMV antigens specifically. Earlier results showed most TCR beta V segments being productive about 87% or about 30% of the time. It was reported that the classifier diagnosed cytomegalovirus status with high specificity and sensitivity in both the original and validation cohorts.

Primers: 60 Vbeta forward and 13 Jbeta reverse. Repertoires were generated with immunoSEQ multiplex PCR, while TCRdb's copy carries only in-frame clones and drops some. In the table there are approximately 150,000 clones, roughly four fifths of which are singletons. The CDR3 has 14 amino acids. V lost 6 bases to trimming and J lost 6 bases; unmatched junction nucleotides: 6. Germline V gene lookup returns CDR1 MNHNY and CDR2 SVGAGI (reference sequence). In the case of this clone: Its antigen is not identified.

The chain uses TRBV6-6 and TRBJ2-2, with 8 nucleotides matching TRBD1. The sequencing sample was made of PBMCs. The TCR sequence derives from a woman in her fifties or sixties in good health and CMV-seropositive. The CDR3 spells CASRPSTGAGELFF. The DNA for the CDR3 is TGTGCCAGCAGGCCATCGACAGGGGCCGGGGAGCTGTTTTTT.